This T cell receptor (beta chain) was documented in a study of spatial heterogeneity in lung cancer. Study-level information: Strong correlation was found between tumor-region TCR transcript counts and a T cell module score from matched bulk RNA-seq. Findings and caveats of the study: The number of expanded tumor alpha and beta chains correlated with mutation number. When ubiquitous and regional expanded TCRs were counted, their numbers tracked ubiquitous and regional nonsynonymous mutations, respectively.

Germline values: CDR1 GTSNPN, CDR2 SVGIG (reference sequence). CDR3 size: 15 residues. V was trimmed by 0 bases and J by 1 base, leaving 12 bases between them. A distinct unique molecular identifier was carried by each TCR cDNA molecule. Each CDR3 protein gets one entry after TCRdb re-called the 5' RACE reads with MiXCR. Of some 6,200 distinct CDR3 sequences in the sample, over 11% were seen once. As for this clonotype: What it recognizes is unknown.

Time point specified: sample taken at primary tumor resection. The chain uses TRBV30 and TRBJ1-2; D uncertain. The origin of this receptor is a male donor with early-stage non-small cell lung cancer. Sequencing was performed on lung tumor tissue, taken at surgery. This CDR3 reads CAWSVYRRSNYGYTF. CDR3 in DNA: TGTGCCTGGAGTGTATATCGACGGAGTAACTATGGCTACACCTTC.